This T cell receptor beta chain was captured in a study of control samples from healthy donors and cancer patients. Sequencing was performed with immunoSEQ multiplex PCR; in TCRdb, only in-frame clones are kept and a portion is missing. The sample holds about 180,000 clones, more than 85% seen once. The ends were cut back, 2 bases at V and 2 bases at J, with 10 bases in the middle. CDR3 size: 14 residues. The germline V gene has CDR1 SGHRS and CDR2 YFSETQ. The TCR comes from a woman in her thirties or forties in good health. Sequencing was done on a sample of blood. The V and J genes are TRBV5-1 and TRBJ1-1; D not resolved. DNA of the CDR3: TGCGCCAGCAGCTTCGGAGTAGGTAACACTGAAGCTTTCTTT. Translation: CASSFGVGNTEAFF.